The 5 T cell receptor beta chains listed next were all sequenced from one sample in a study of response to subunit inactivated influenza vaccine (dated by TCRdb to 2016 to 2019). The library was produced with RT-PCR. Instrument on record: Illumina HiSeq 2500. TCRdb reran the public reads through fastp at Q25 and MiXCR, keeping productive beta chains. Rows with one shared CDR3 protein collapse into an entry with the most common genes and DNA. The sample includes more than 600,000 distinct CDR3 sequences, with less than 20% observed a single time. About a tenth of the sample goes to the ten largest clones. This specimen was PBMCs from blood, taken around 5 days after vaccination. The source of these receptors is a man aged 50-59 years who received an inactivated influenza vaccine. Donor details come from another sample of the same person, matched by shared clones.

This clonotype was counted between two and nine times. The chain has TRBV4-1 and TRBJ2-1; a possible D gene is TRBD1 (6 bases). Germline V CDR1 and CDR2: MGHRA, YSYEKL. The V end was cut by 4 bases, the J end by 8 bases, with 18 bases between. This CDR3 region has 15 residues. For the CDR3, the DNA is TGCGCCAGCAGCCTTCAGGGGTATTTGGTCGATGAGCAGTTCTTC. Amino acid sequence: CASSLQGYLVDEQFF.

This clonotype was observed at least ten times. The CDR3 DNA sequence: TGCGCCAGCAGCTCGGGCGGGACCCTCTCCTACGAGCAGTACTTC. Residues: CASSSGGTLSYEQYF. The chain has TRBV5-1 and TRBJ2-7, with D possibly being TRBD2 (6 bases). Germline V gives CDR1 SGHRS, CDR2 YFSETQ. Deletions cut 3 bases from V and 0 bases from J, with 13 bases between. This CDR3 is built from 15 residues.

The V and J genes are TRBV10-3 and TRBJ2-1; 9 bases are a match to TRBD2. The CDR3 runs to 15 residues. Germline CDR1 and CDR2: ENHRY and SYGVKD. Trimming removed 4 bases from V and 8 bases from J; junction bases left unmatched: 9. The CDR3 reads CAISASASGKDEQFF. The CDR3 DNA follows: TGTGCCATCAGTGCCTCGGCTAGCGGGAAGGATGAGCAGTTCTTC.

This clonotype has ten or more counts. The chain recombines TRBV12-3 or TRBV12-4 with TRBJ2-3, with 7 positions matching TRBD1. The CDR3 is 13 amino acids. The junction had 3 bases not matched to a gene; V was cut back by 5 bases and J by 4 bases. The CDR3: CASSPTGPDTQYF. The CDR3 DNA follows: TGTGCCAGCAGTCCGACAGGGCCAGATACGCAGTATTTT.

The chain joins TRBV5-1 to TRBJ2-7, with D maybe TRBD1 (5 bases). CDR1 and CDR2 (germline): SGHRS, YFSETQ. The CDR3 is made up of 13 amino acids. Trimming removed 5 bases at V and 5 bases at J, with 14 bases between. CDR3 DNA sequence: TGCGCCAGCAGGGTTGATTGGGGCGACGAGCAGTACTTC. Protein: CASRVDWGDEQYF.